Sequencing of this TCR beta chain was carried out in a study of human T cells and chemical hapten exposure. Study context: Per-sample TCR yield variation was attributed mainly to small pooled library volume differences.

TCRdb passed the RACE reads through MiXCR, listing each CDR3 protein once. The sample carries under 200,000 distinct CDR3 sequences, 25% to 30% recorded once. As to time point: patch test 3, about 24 weeks after DPC sensitization. Described treatment: therapeutic diphenylcyclopropenone sensitization with weekly scalp DPC. This clonotype was seen a handful of times. The CDR3 contains 14 residues. The V end was cut by 1 base, the J end by 8 bases, with 12 bases between. Germline values: CDR1 SGHAT, CDR2 FQNNGV. The source is a woman under 30 with alopecia areata. Some clones in this sample may be carry-over from other donors' samples. The source material was whole blood, sampled in connection with sensitization to the hapten diphenylcyclopropenone (DPC). The genes are TRBV11-2 and TRBJ2-1; D might be TRBD2 (6 bases). CDR3 sequence reads: CASSLVAGMDEQFF. In DNA, the CDR3 is TGTGCCAGCAGCTTAGTTGCGGGAATGGATGAGCAGTTCTTC.